This is a list of T cell receptor beta chains from one sample in a study of T cell responses to AZD1222 COVID-19 vaccine. Only in-frame clones appear in the TCRdb table, and some are missing; sequencing was by immunoSEQ multiplex PCR. The repertoire holds under 200,000 clones, with over 80% as singletons. Sequences were derived from peripheral blood, sampled on day 0 of AZD1222 vaccination. The source of these receptors is an adult in good health. Both conserved end residues are part of each CDR3. A D gene is named only where the DNA matches it firmly. Clone size appears in some rows only: once, few, many, or a class for an expanded clone.

- | TRBJ1-4 | TRBV5-1 | - | 12 | TGCGCCAGCAGCTCACCGGGGGAAGGACTGTTTTTT | CASSSPGEGLFF
TRBD1 | TRBJ1-2 | TRBV19 | - | 18 | TGTGCCAGTACCATCTCGTCGGGACAGGGAATTTTTTTATATGGCTACACCTTC | CASTISSGQGIFLYGYTF
TRBD1 | TRBJ1-3 | TRBV5-8 | once | 16 | TGTGCCAGCAGCCCGGGACAGCCAAGCTCTGGAAACACCATATATTTT | CASSPGQPSSGNTIYF
- | TRBJ2-7 | TRBV7-8 | - | 16 | TGTGCCAGCAGCTTAGAAAGTCCAGGATCTTCCTACGAGCAGTACTTC | CASSLESPGSSYEQYF
- | TRBJ1-5 | TRBV7-9 | - | 10 | TGTGCCACGGGGGATCAGCCCCAGCATTTT | CATGDQPQHF
TRBD1 | TRBJ1-5 | TRBV19 | - | 18 | TGTGCCAGTAGTAACTCGTTCCACAGGGGACGATACGATCAGCCCCAGCATTTT | CASSNSFHRGRYDQPQHF
TRBD2 | TRBJ2-2 | TRBV19 | - | 17 | TGTGCCAGTAGTAAACCGGGACTAGCGGTCATCACCGGGGAGCTGTTTTTT | CASSKPGLAVITGELFF
- | TRBJ1-1 | TRBV6-5 | - | 14 | TGTGCCAGCAGTTACTCACAGGGTCCCACTGAAGCTTTCTTT | CASSYSQGPTEAFF
TRBD2 | TRBJ2-3 | TRBV27 | - | 14 | TGTGCCAGCAGTCTACGGGGGGGGAGAGATACGCAGTATTTT | CASSLRGGRDTQYF
- | TRBJ1-5 | TRBV28 | - | 13 | TGTGCCAGCAGTTTCGGAAGGAATCAGCCCCAGCATTTT | CASSFGRNQPQHF
TRBD2 | TRBJ2-3 | TRBV18 | once | 15 | TGTGCCAGCTCATCACTAGCGGCCCAACAAGGTACGCAGTATTTT | CASSSLAAQQGTQYF
- | TRBJ2-5 | TRBV6-2/TRBV6-3 | - | 13 | TGTGCCAGCAGTTACCTGACGCCCGAGACCCAGTACTTC | CASSYLTPETQYF
- | TRBJ1-4 | TRBV9 | once | 17 | TGTGCCAGCAGCTTACACCTCCAGGGTAAGGAGGGAGGAAAACTGTTTTTT | CASSLHLQGKEGGKLFF
TRBD1 | TRBJ1-1 | TRBV6-5 | - | 15 | TGTGCCAGCAAGGGACAGGGAGGAAGGGGCACTGAAGCTTTCTTT | CASKGQGGRGTEAFF
TRBD1 | TRBJ2-2 | TRBV18 | - | 14 | TGTGCCAGCTCTGCCAACAGGGGCACCGGGGAGCTGTTTTTT | CASSANRGTGELFF